This T cell receptor beta chain was obtained from a study of cytomegalovirus exposure and HLA in healthy donors. As regards this clone: Antigen: not known.

Study-level findings and limits: A later analysis showed HLA-associated TCR beta chains outstripping equally common others in clonal expansion.

V gave up 2 bases and J gave up 2 bases; unmatched junction bases: 2. This CDR3 has 16 residues. Germline V gives CDR1 ENHRY, CDR2 SYGVKD. The study ran its PCR with 60 Vbeta and 13 Jbeta primers. Repertoires were generated with immunoSEQ multiplex PCR, while TCRdb's copy carries only in-frame clones and drops some. The table records about 160,000 clones, over 60% of them present only once. This clonotype was obtained from a woman aged 40 to 50 in good health and CMV-seronegative. Sequences were obtained from PBMCs. The J gene is TRBJ2-7, the V gene TRBV10-3; 14 bases fit TRBD2. CDR3 region: CAISEGLAGGAYEQYF. In nucleotides, the CDR3 is TGTGCCATCAGTGAGGGACTAGCGGGAGGTGCCTACGAGCAGTACTTC.